This T cell receptor (beta chain) was recovered during a study of Graves' ophthalmopathy and Graves' hyperthyroidism. As for the study in general: Investigators collected peripheral blood at initial diagnosis, before any treatment was given.

This clonotype was recorded a few times. RNA transcripts yielded amplified TCR beta CDR3 regions. The workflow started with a first-round RT-PCR run with HTBI primers and then moved on to a second-round multiplex PCR. MiXCR, run by TCRdb on the multiplex PCR reads, gives a single entry per CDR3 protein. The data show roughly 700,000 distinct CDR3 sequences, with approximately 40% seen just once and 44% held by the top ten. Uncontrolled infections, other autoimmune diseases, pregnancy or lactation barred patients from enrollment. Someone took the PBMCs out of about 9.7 ml of fresh peripheral blood. This sequence originates from an adult man with Graves' ophthalmopathy. The sequenced sample was peripheral blood.

The CDR3 DNA reads as TGCAGTGCGTCGCGTACAGGGGGCGCGGATGAGCAGTACTTC. It translates to CSASRTGGADEQYF. The chain uses TRBV20-1 and TRBJ2-7; TRBD1 matches at 9 bases. CDR3 length equals 14 residues. With 6 bases clipped from V and 7 bases from J, the junction kept 13 bases outside the gene matches. Germline-derived CDR1 and CDR2 are DFQATT and SNEGSKA (reference sequence).